This T cell receptor (beta chain) was retrieved from a study of T cells in Graves' hyperthyroidism and ophthalmopathy (dated by TCRdb to about 2019). With respect to the entire study: TCR V-J signatures able to tell the groups apart were searched for in a discovery cohort of approximately 95 patients, of whom under 45 had Graves' ophthalmopathy and roughly 58 had stable Graves' hyperthyroidism. After blood sampling, hyperthyroidism patients were treated with methimazole at a starting dose of 30 mg daily, and ophthalmopathy patients were treated with high-dose intravenous methylprednisolone. The roughly 91 discovery patients were randomly divided into training and test sets at a 7:3 ratio. In addition, the study compared T-cell repertoires in thyroid tissue and in blood from roughly six Graves' hyperthyroidism patients. The paper describes TCR Vbeta CDR3 sequencing of 135 peripheral blood samples, made up of 43 ophthalmopathy patients, around 73 hyperthyroidism patients and 17 progressor patients. An independent validation cohort of fewer than 20 hyperthyroidism patients and 15 or so patients who later progressed to ophthalmopathy tested prospective prediction of ophthalmopathy.

As for this clonotype: What antigen it recognizes has not been identified. No much larger clone is present one base from it, and per-base qualities are unavailable.

Taken from cysteine to phenylalanine, the CDR3 has 15 residues. Of all the DNA, just the CDR3 is kept, 45 bases in frame from base 1. V ends up 3 bases short and J 5 bases short, with an unmatched junction base count of 7. Reading the germline V gene gives CDR1 SGHRS and CDR2 YFSETQ. TCR beta CDR3 regions were amplified from RNA transcripts. For the first round of RT-PCR on the TCR CDR3, the HTBI primer set was used together with the Qiagen OneStep RT-PCR kit. Libraries were constructed in a second round of multiplex PCR, after which size selection and purification were carried out. Paired-end sequencing of the libraries was performed with 100 bp reads on an Illumina HiSeq2000. As for how the authors treated the data: SOAPnuke was used to process the raw data, with reads discarded if the reads contained adapters or uncalled bases, had a mean Phred below 15, or lacked an exact constant-primer or identifier match. COPE v1.2.5 was used to merge high-quality paired reads, and clonotypes were defined as unique nucleotide sequences. MiTCR v1.1 was used to align the clonotypes against IMGT TRBV, TRBD and TRBJ reference segments. The analysis was restricted to V-J combinations with a frequency above 0.0001, which together covered 98% to 99.2% of the repertoires. The TCS score was defined as F50 (clonal expansion) divided by E x V (chaos), with BLOSUM62-based TCRdist calculated between CDR3 peptides within each V-J. Welch's t-statistics and random forest reduced around 510 V-J features to roughly 13, which were used in a naive Bayes classifier (R e1071). The Morisita-Horn index was used to measure how similar the thyroid and blood repertoires were. Through fastp at Q25 and MiXCR, TCRdb rebuilt clones from the public reads, retaining in-frame beta chains. Rows merge per CDR3 protein into single entries with the most common DNA and genes. The V and J calls reflect TCRdb's pipeline rather than the authors' work. This sample lists 540,000 or so distinct CDR3 sequences; roughly 50% were detected once. 15% to 20% of the sample lies in the top ten.

The paper as a whole reports these results and caveats: No statistical method was used to set the sample size in advance, and investigators knew the group allocation. Blood samples also contained most of the expanded thyroid clonotypes (frequency above 0.001), which suggests that blood repertoires may reflect thyroid immune responses. In validation, the model predicted progression to ophthalmopathy a median of approximately 6.6 months before onset, with roughly 68% sensitivity and roughly 72% specificity. A 13 V-J signature model separated ophthalmopathy from stable hyperthyroidism, with 87.88% sensitivity and roughly 81% specificity in cross-validation and 80%/75% in testing.

Exclusion was applied to patients with uncontrolled infections, other autoimmune diseases, pregnancy or lactation. Diagnoses relied on clinical symptoms, serum thyroxine and TRAb, thyroid ultrasound and orbital computed tomography. Total RNA was extracted using Trizol reagent, and RNA quality was assessed on an Agilent 2100 Bioanalyzer. Material: peripheral blood or thyroid tissue (not recorded which). The TCR was taken from an adult woman with Graves' disease, either hyperthyroidism or ophthalmopathy (not recorded which). The sequence joins TRBV5-1 to TRBJ2-5, with 10 bases in between that match TRBD2. CDR3 protein: CASSSYGTSEETQYF. Read as DNA, the sequence is TGCGCCAGCAGCTCCTACGGGACTAGCGAGGAGACCCAGTACTTC.